This T cell receptor beta chain appears in the sequencing data of a study of blood T cells in healthy people across ages. Germline V gene sequence: CDR1 SGDLS, CDR2 YYNGEE. The CDR3 spans 10 residues. V was trimmed by 7 bases and J by 5 bases, leaving 5 bases between them. A second PCR of roughly 6 to 12 cycles used a sample-barcoded 5' primer and a J-beta primer mix. Using its own MiXCR run on the 5' RACE reads, TCRdb lists one record per CDR3 protein. The sample consists of hundreds of thousands of distinct CDR3 sequences, about 56% of them appearing once. Sequencing was done on a sample of blood. The sequence derives from a man aged 40-55 years in good health. This rearrangement joins TRBV9 to TRBJ2-3; TRBD1 is a possible D gene (5 bases). The CDR3 protein is CASQGDTQYF. DNA for the CDR3: TGTGCCAGCCAGGGAGATACGCAGTATTTT.